The 18 T cell receptor beta chains listed next were all sequenced from one sample in a study of T cell responses to AZD1222 COVID-19 vaccine. The method was immunoSEQ multiplex PCR; TCRdb's version includes in-frame clones alone and lacks a portion of them. This sample has about 120,000 clones, with 92% found just once. The sample in question was peripheral blood, obtained 28 days after the second AZD1222 dose. The receptor source for this set is an adult who received the AZD1222 COVID-19 vaccine.

The rearrangement joins TRBV6-1 to TRBJ1-1; D is uncertain. V lost 3 bases and J 4 bases, leaving 15 bases between the germline ends. CDR1 and CDR2 from the germline V gene are MNHNS and SASEGT. The CDR3 has 15 amino acids. Written as DNA, the CDR3 is TGTGCCAGCAGTGATCTCAGTGGGCCCGGCACTGAAGCTTTCTTT. Translating gives CASSDLSGPGTEAFF.

The chain has TRBV13 and TRBJ2-7; D perhaps matches TRBD2 (6 bases). Deletions cut 2 bases from V and 7 bases from J, with 15 bases between. The CDR3 covers 14 residues. The V gene's germline CDR1 is PRHDT and CDR2 FYEKMQ (reference sequence). This CDR3 is CASSLQTSPGEQYF. CDR3 bases: TGTGCCAGCAGCTTACAGACTAGTCCGGGTGAGCAGTACTTC.

The chain recombines TRBV6-2 or TRBV6-3 with TRBJ2-3, with TRBD1 as a possible D gene (6 bases). There are 16 residues in the CDR3. The germline V gene has CDR1 MNHEY and CDR2 SVGEGT. V lost 0 bases to trimming and J lost 5 bases, with 15 bases between them. As DNA, the CDR3 is TGTGCCAGCAGTTACTCCCTTAGGGGGATTGAAGATACGCAGTATTTT. Protein product: CASSYSLRGIEDTQYF.

The genes are TRBV3-1 (or the pseudogene TRBV3-2) and TRBJ2-1, with D tentatively TRBD1 (6 bases). The germline V gene has CDR1 LGHDT and CDR2 YNNKEL (reference sequence). With 4 bases removed from V and 10 bases from J, the gap between germline ends came to 11 bases. The CDR3 is 12 residues long. The CDR3 bases are TGTGCCAGCAGCCTTCTAGGGACAGAGCAGTTCTTC. This gives the protein CASSLLGTEQFF.

V usage is TRBV2 and J usage is TRBJ2-1; D may be TRBD2 (5 bases). The CDR3 covers 12 residues. The germline gives CDR1 SNHLY, CDR2 FYNNEI. The V and J ends lost 9 bases and 5 bases respectively, with 11 bases between them. CDR3 nucleotides: TGTGCCAGTAGGGAGTACAACAATGAGCAGTTCTTC. Protein sequence: CASREYNNEQFF. Full variable domain (outside the CDR3, taken from reference TRBV2 and TRBJ2-1): EPEVTQTPSHQVTQMGQEVILRCVPISNHLYFYWYRQILGQKVEFLVSFYNNEISEKSEIFDDQFSVERPDGSNFTLKIRSTKLEDSAMYFCASREYNNEQFFGPGTRLTVL.

This chain uses TRBV18 with TRBJ2-3, with D possibly being TRBD1 (5 bases). Trimming left V 6 bases short and J 0 bases short, with 16 bases between. The CDR3 is 16 residues long. Germline loops: CDR1 KGHSH, CDR2 LQKENI. CDR3 sequence reads: CASSLGHQPSTDTQYF. The CDR3 DNA reads as TGTGCCAGCTCCCTAGGACACCAGCCTAGCACAGATACGCAGTATTTT. The full variable domain, with the rest looked up from reference TRBV18 and TRBJ2-3, is NAGVMQNPRHLVRRRGQEARLRCSPMKGHSHVYWYRQLPEEGLKFMVYLQKENIIDESGMPKERFSAEFPKEGPSILRIQQVVRGDSAAYFCASSLGHQPSTDTQYFGPGTRLTVL.

The chain links TRBV19 to TRBJ1-2; D gene unclear. The CDR3 extends over 12 amino acids. The germline gives CDR1 LNHDA, CDR2 SQIVND (reference sequence). V lost 6 bases and J 4 bases, leaving 9 bases between the germline ends. This CDR3 is CASSRTGYGYTF. As DNA, the CDR3 is TGTGCCAGTAGCCGGACGGGCTATGGCTACACCTTC.

The chain recombines TRBV3-1 (or the pseudogene TRBV3-2) with TRBJ2-5, with TRBD2 matching over 8 bases. With 7 bases clipped from V and 4 bases from J, the junction kept 14 bases outside the gene matches. The CDR3 extends over 16 amino acids. Germline assignment: CDR1 LGHDT and CDR2 YNNKEL (reference sequence). DNA of the CDR3: TGTGCCAGCAATATTGCGGCGGGAGGAGGAGGAGAGACCCAGTACTTC. Protein sequence: CASNIAAGGGGETQYF.

This chain connects TRBV4-1 to TRBJ2-7, with TRBD1 matching over 10 bases. The J segment lost 6 bases and the V segment lost 0 bases, leaving 11 bases of the junction unmatched. The CDR3 loop spans 17 amino acids. Germline CDR1 is MGHRA and CDR2 is YSYEKL. In nucleotides, the CDR3 is TGCGCCAGCAGCCAAGAAGGGGGGACAGGGGTTTTCGGCGAGCAGTACTTC. Translated: CASSQEGGTGVFGEQYF.

The chain links TRBV2 to TRBJ1-1; a weak D match, TRBD1 (5 bases). The CDR3 is 15 residues long. Germline V gene lookup returns CDR1 SNHLY and CDR2 FYNNEI. V lost 8 bases and J lost 0, with 16 bases in between. CDR3 coding DNA: TGTGCCAGCCTAGACAGTTACTCTATGAACACTGAAGCTTTCTTT. This encodes CASLDSYSMNTEAFF.

The gene calls are TRBV5-6 and TRBJ1-4, with 9 bases fitting TRBD1. Germline CDR1 SGHDT, CDR2 YYEEEE. J lost 13 bases, V lost 4 bases, and 5 bases had no gene match. The CDR3 length is 12 residues. The CDR3 here is CASSPTGGILFF. CDR3 in DNA: TGTGCCAGCAGCCCTACAGGGGGCATACTGTTTTTT. Together with reference TRBV5-6 and TRBJ1-4, the CDR3 gives the full variable domain: DAGVTQSPTHLIKTRGQQVTLRCSPKSGHDTVSWYQQALGQGPQFIFQYYEEEERQRGNFPDRFSGHQFPNYSSELNVNALLLGDSALYLCASSPTGGILFFGSGTQLSVL.

This clone was picked up one time. The chain recombines TRBV3-1 (or the pseudogene TRBV3-2) with TRBJ2-7, with 9 bases identical to TRBD2. The germline V gene has CDR1 LGHDT and CDR2 YNNKEL (reference sequence). J gave up 5 bases and V 1 base, and 3 bases lay outside the gene matches. This CDR3 spans 14 amino acids. The CDR3 sequence is CASSQASGKNEQYF. CDR3 sequence (DNA): TGTGCCAGCAGCCAAGCTAGCGGGAAAAACGAGCAGTACTTC.

The genes are TRBV18 and TRBJ1-2; D not resolved. CDR1 is KGHSH, CDR2 LQKENI, per germline. Trimming removed 6 bases from V and 10 bases from J, with 18 bases in between. The CDR3 length is 13 residues. The CDR3 DNA sequence: TGTGCCAGCTCGCTAGCTCCACGCGACGTCTACACCTTC. Its translation is CASSLAPRDVYTF.

This clone appeared once. The CDR3 sequence is CASSSLAGTYNEQFF. The CDR3, as DNA: TGTGCCAGCAGCTCACTAGCGGGGACCTACAATGAGCAGTTCTTC. The J gene is TRBJ2-1, the V gene TRBV11-2; TRBD2 aligns across 10 bases. The CDR3 runs to 15 residues. V dropped 4 bases and J dropped 2; count of bases not matched to a gene: 2. Germline CDR1 reads SGHAT; CDR2 reads FQNNGV.

The chain employs TRBV3-1 (or the pseudogene TRBV3-2) and TRBJ2-5; D remains unclear. Trimming cost V 2 bases and J 7 bases, with 14 bases left between them. The CDR3 has 14 residues. In germline, CDR1 is LGHDT, CDR2 YNNKEL (reference sequence). The CDR3 DNA reads TGTGCCAGCAGCCAAATGCAGGCCGTAGGGACCCAGTACTTC. Its translation is CASSQMQAVGTQYF.

The chain carries TRBV11-2 and TRBJ1-6; D is unclear. This CDR3 is built from 14 residues. V lost 1 base and J lost 9, with 10 bases in between. The germline gives CDR1 SGHAT, CDR2 FQNNGV. CDR3 DNA sequence: TGTGCCAGCAGCTTAGCGGGGTATGGTTCACCCCTCCACTTT. This sequence encodes CASSLAGYGSPLHF.

The rearrangement uses TRBV11-2 and TRBJ2-3, with 8 positions matching TRBD2. Germline trimming cut 6 bases from V and 4 bases from J; bases unmatched to any gene: 9. This CDR3 spans 15 amino acids. CDR1 is SGHAT, CDR2 FQNNGV, per germline. The CDR3 loop reads CASRPLSGIADTQYF. The CDR3 DNA reads as TGTGCCAGCAGGCCACTTAGCGGGATCGCAGATACGCAGTATTTT. Full variable domain (remainder filled in from reference TRBV11-2 and TRBJ2-3): EAGVAQSPRYKIIEKRQSVAFWCNPISGHATLYWYQQILGQGPKLLIQFQNNGVVDDSQLPKDRFSAERLKGVDSTLKIQPAKLEDSAVYLCASRPLSGIADTQYFGPGTRLTVL.

V is TRBV4-1 and J is TRBJ1-4; TRBD1 is a possible D gene (5 bases). The CDR3 runs 15 residues. The V end was cut by 2 bases, the J end by 5 bases, with 12 bases between. CDR1 is MGHRA and CDR2 is YSYEKL in the germline V gene. The CDR3 region is CASSQFLGGNEKLFF. The DNA for the CDR3 is TGCGCCAGCAGCCAATTTCTGGGGGGAAATGAAAAACTGTTTTTT.